The present TCR beta chain was sequenced within a study of graft-versus-host responses after intestinal transplantation. The study's findings and limits: Recipient-marrow GvH clones were detected, some having first appeared in ileum or blood.

For this clone: Its antigen is unidentified.

V was clipped by 2 bases and J by 4 bases; unmatched bases: 13. The CDR3 sequence is 18 residues long. Per germline, CDR1 MNHEY and CDR2 SMNVEV (reference sequence). Clones were read by immunoSEQ multiplex PCR, and TCRdb kept only the in-frame ones, dropping some. Of about 25,000 clones listed, approximately 94% are singletons. Source: PBMCs, taken 156 days after intestinal transplant. The receptor comes from a human patient who received an intestinal transplant, so some T cells may come from the graft donor. This sequence joins TRBV27 and TRBJ2-7, with 11 bases that match TRBD2. DNA of the CDR3: TGTGCCAGCAGTTTAGGCCTAGCGGGGGGTCCGGTGGGGTACGAGCAGTACTTC. Encoded protein: CASSLGLAGGPVGYEQYF.